Listed here are 20 T cell receptor beta chains from one sample, sequenced in a study of tumor-infiltrating lymphocytes in primary liver carcinoma (dated 2017 in TCRdb). RNA from unsorted whole blood was extracted with TRIzol reagent, and germline DNA was obtained with the DNeasy Blood & Tissue kit. The run used an Illumina HiSeq 2500. Using a constant-region primer and ProtoScript II reverse transcriptase, TCRbeta-specific cDNA was reverse-transcribed from roughly 460 ng total RNA. Construction of the TCRbeta libraries relied on three nested rounds of multiplex PCR, following a slightly modified ARM-PCR procedure. Each of the first two PCR rounds ran for around 10 cycles using multiplex TRBV1-TRBV30 forward primers together with a Cbeta reverse primer. TCRdb handled the public reads itself, with Q25 trimming in fastp and clone calling in MiXCR, and kept productive beta chains. CDR3 protein sequences are deduplicated, and each keeps its most common genes and DNA. The sample includes 310,000 or so distinct CDR3 sequences, with less than 70% observed a single time. The biggest ten clones account for about 6% of the sample.

The sequenced sample was peripheral blood. These receptors were collected from a man aged 35-49 years with primary liver carcinoma and hepatitis B virus infection.

About this clonotype itself: The junction and the germline gene differ at one end; a read error may be behind it. The CDR3 loop is CASSVDQGRWETQYF. The CDR3 coding sequence is TGTGCCAGCAGCGTAGACCAGGGGCGGTGGGAGACCCAGTACTTC. This chain uses TRBV11-2 with TRBJ2-5; possibly TRBD1 for D (6 bases). There are 15 residues in the CDR3. The germline gives CDR1 SGHAT, CDR2 FQNNGV.

This clonotype was observed many times. The chain employs TRBV14 and TRBJ2-4; D remains ambiguous. There are 17 residues in the CDR3. Trimming removed 0 bases at V and 1 base at J, with 13 bases between. Germline CDR1 is SGHDN and CDR2 is FVKESK. The DNA for the CDR3 is TGTGCCAGCAGCCAAGATCGGCCTTCCAGGGCCAAAAACATTCAGTACTTC. Its translation is CASSQDRPSRAKNIQYF.

Points on this clonotype: One end of the junction is discordant with germline, which a read error may explain. The chain recombines TRBV6-2 or TRBV6-3 with TRBJ2-5; no firm D call. Germline CDR1 reads MNHEY; CDR2 reads SVGEGT. The CDR3 totals 11 residues. The CDR3 region is CVSSYPETQYF. The CDR3 DNA reads as TGTGTCAGCAGTTATCCTGAGACCCAGTACTTC.

Comment on this clonotype: Being one base from a much bigger clone, this may be a read error. The chain joins TRBV5-5 to TRBJ1-5, with 9 bases fitting TRBD1. The germline V gene has CDR1 SGHKS and CDR2 YYEKEE (reference sequence). This CDR3 is 15 amino acids long. CDR3 nucleotide sequence: TGTGCCAGCAGCCGCGGGACAGGGTTTGATCATCCCCAGCATTTT. It is translated as CASSRGTGFDHPQHF.

In regard to this clonotype: This sequence may be a read error, since a much larger clone differs from it by one base. This chain uses TRBV4-2 with TRBJ2-1; D gene unclear. This CDR3 comprises 13 residues. The V gene's germline CDR1 is LGHNA and CDR2 YNFKEQ. Here the CDR3 reads CASNQDLGGEQFF. The CDR3 DNA reads TGTGCCAGCAACCAAGATCTAGGTGGTGAGCAGTTCTTC.

This clonotype was counted at least ten times. The chain couples TRBV6-2 or TRBV6-3 to TRBJ2-7; D is tentatively TRBD1 or TRBD2 (5 bases each). Germline V gene lookup returns CDR1 MNHEY and CDR2 SVGEGT. The CDR3 consists of 16 residues. The ends were cut back, 2 bases at V and 3 bases at J, with 17 bases in the middle. CDR3 nucleotide sequence: TGTGCCAGCAGTTACCCGAGGGGCTTGGATGACTACGAGCAGTACTTC. This codes for CASSYPRGLDDYEQYF.

In regard to this clonotype: A read error may produce the germline difference seen at one junction end. V and J are TRBV12-5 and TRBJ2-1; 12 positions match TRBD1. From germline, CDR1 is LGHNT and CDR2 FRNRAP. The CDR3 is 15 amino acids. The CDR3 DNA follows: TGTGCTGGTGGTTGGGGACAGGGGGCCAGGAATGACCAGTTCTTC. Translating it yields CAGGWGQGARNDQFF.

The V gene is TRBV6-6, the J gene TRBJ2-3, with TRBD2 matching 7 bases. With V trimmed by 4 bases and J by 0 bases, 19 bases remained unmatched. CDR3 length: 20 residues. Germline V lookup: CDR1 MNHNY, CDR2 SVGAGI (reference sequence). CDR3 in amino acids: CASSLLGRPRETDSTDTQYF. Written as DNA, the CDR3 is TGTGCCAGCAGTTTGTTGGGCAGACCGCGGGAGACTGATAGCACAGATACGCAGTATTTT.

This clonotype appeared a single time. A read error may be the cause here, since a much bigger clone is one base away. The chain combines TRBV6-1 with TRBJ2-7; 9 bases fit TRBD1. CDR1 is MNHNS, CDR2 SASEGT, per germline. V lost 7 bases and J lost 6; bases outside the gene matches: 7. The CDR3 runs 13 residues. CDR3 sequence reads: CASTWGQGAEQYF. In nucleotides, the CDR3 is TGTGCCAGCACCTGGGGACAGGGCGCCGAGCAGTACTTC.

The rearrangement links TRBV6-1 to TRBJ2-2; a possible D gene is TRBD1 (6 bases). The CDR3 spans 14 residues. CDR1 is MNHNS, CDR2 SASEGT, per germline. Trimming stripped 6 bases from V and 5 bases from J, with 13 bases between. The CDR3 DNA reads as TGTGCCAGCAGGACCTCCCAGGGGACCGGGGAGCTGTTTTTT. Translating gives CASRTSQGTGELFF.

About this clonotype: Since a much larger clone is just one base distant, this may be a read error. The chain employs TRBV5-5 and TRBJ2-7; D tentatively fits TRBD1 or TRBD2 (5 bases each). The CDR3 sequence is 14 residues long. Germline V gene sequence: CDR1 SGHKS, CDR2 YYEKEE (reference sequence). The CDR3 DNA follows: TGTGCCGGCAGCCCGGGACCTTCCTCCTACGAGCAGTACTTC. Translating gives CAGSPGPSSYEQYF.

Details on this clonotype: A much larger clone lies a single base off, so this may be a read error. The J gene is TRBJ1-2, the V gene TRBV6-5; 8 bases are shared with TRBD1. The germline V gene encodes CDR1 MNHEY and CDR2 SVGAGI. J gave up 2 bases and V 5 bases, and 4 bases lay outside the gene matches. This CDR3 is built from 14 residues. CDR3 sequence: CASSPWTGNYGYTF. The CDR3 nucleotides read TGTGCCAGCAGTCCCTGGACAGGGAACTATGGCTACACCTTC.

On this clonotype: A much larger clonotype is one base distant, so this may be a read error. The rearrangement uses TRBV11-3 and TRBJ1-1; D not resolved. Germline V gene data show CDR1 as SGHNT and CDR2 as YENEEA. This CDR3 contains 13 residues. The CDR3 coding sequence is TGTGCCAGCAGCTATAGTAGGGTCACTGAAGCTTCCTTT. Protein: CASSYSRVTEASF.

On this clonotype itself: Given a much more abundant clone one base away, this may be a read error. The chain carries TRBV12-3 or TRBV12-4 and TRBJ1-2; weak D call: TRBD1 (6 bases). There are 14 residues in the CDR3. V lost 9 bases and J 3 bases, leaving 17 bases between the germline ends. The CDR3 DNA reads TGTGCCAGTTCCCGGGGGCAGACGGACTATGGCTACACCTTC. Protein sequence: CASSRGQTDYGYTF.

The chain carries TRBV11-2 and TRBJ1-3; D not resolved. The germline V gene has CDR1 SGHAT and CDR2 FQNNGV. CDR3 size: 13 residues. The V gene lost 6 bases and the J gene lost 6 bases, with 12 bases spanning the gap. Here the CDR3 DNA reads TGTGCCAGCAGACTAGAGATGGCAAACACCATATATTTT. It codes for CASRLEMANTIYF.

In regard to this clonotype: The junction departs from germline at one end; a sequencing error may be responsible. The chain is built from TRBV12-3 or TRBV12-4 and TRBJ1-5, with D possibly matching TRBD1 (5 bases). The CDR3 contains 15 residues. Written as DNA, the CDR3 is TGTGCCTGCAGTCTGGGGACGGCCTACAATCAGCCACAGCATTTT. The encoded protein is CACSLGTAYNQPQHF.

This clonotype was seen at least ten times. The rearrangement uses TRBV29-1 and TRBJ2-5; TRBD1 is a possible D gene (6 bases). CDR1 SQVTM and CDR2 ANQGSEA come from the germline V gene. CDR3 length: 16 residues. Deletions cut 2 bases from V and 2 bases from J, with 18 bases between. CDR3 residues: CSVEKGWTDTQETQYF. In DNA form, the CDR3 reads TGCAGCGTTGAAAAAGGCTGGACAGATACGCAAGAGACCCAGTACTTC.

Concerning this clonotype itself: A much bigger clone sits one base away, suggesting this may be a read error. V and J are TRBV6-1 and TRBJ1-4; 7 nucleotides agree with TRBD1. V shed 5 bases and J 9 bases; nucleotides not matched to a gene: 12. The CDR3 loop spans 15 amino acids. CDR1 MNHNS and CDR2 SASEGT come from the germline V gene. This chain's CDR3 is CASSPMTGKDQKLFF. The CDR3 DNA reads TGTGCCAGCAGTCCTATGACAGGGAAGGATCAAAAACTGTTTTTT.

The chain links TRBV20-1 to TRBJ2-1, with 8 bases that match TRBD2. The CDR3 is 17 residues long. With V trimmed by 2 bases and J by 6 bases, 15 bases remained unmatched. CDR1 is DFQATT and CDR2 is SNEGSKA in the germline V gene (reference sequence). CDR3 bases: TGCAGTGCTAGACCCATTTTCGTCGCGGGAGGCCTCAATGAGCAGTTCTTC. It is translated as CSARPIFVAGGLNEQFF.

As concerns this clonotype: A much larger clone lies a single base off, so this may be a read error. The V gene is TRBV5-4, the J gene TRBJ1-4; no reliable D call. CDR3 length: 14 residues. Per the germline V gene, CDR1 is SGHNT and CDR2 is YYREEE (reference sequence). The chain's CDR3 is CASSLGASNEKPFF. The CDR3 nucleotides are TGTGCCAGCAGCTTGGGGGCTTCGAATGAAAAACCGTTTTTT.